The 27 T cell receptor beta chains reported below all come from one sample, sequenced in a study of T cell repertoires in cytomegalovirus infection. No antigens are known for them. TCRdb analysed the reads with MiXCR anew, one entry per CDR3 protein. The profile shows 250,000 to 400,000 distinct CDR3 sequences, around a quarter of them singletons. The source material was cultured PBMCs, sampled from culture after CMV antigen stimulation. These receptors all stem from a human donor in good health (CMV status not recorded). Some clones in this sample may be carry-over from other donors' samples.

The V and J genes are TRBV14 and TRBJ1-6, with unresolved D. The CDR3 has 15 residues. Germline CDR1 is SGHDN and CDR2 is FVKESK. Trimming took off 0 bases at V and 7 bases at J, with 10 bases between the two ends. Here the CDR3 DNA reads TGTGCCAGCAGCCAAGAGATGGGGTACAATTCACCCCTCCACTTT. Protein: CASSQEMGYNSPLHF.

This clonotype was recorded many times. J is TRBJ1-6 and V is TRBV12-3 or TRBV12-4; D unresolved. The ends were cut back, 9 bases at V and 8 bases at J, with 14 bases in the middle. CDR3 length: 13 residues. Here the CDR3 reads CASKHYGDSPLHF. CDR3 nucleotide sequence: TGTGCCAGTAAACACTATGGGGATTCACCCCTCCACTTT.

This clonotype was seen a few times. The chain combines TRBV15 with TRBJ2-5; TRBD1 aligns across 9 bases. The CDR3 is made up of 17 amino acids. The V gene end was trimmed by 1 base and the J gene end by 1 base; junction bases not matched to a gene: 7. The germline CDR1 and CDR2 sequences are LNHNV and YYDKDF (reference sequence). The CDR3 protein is CATSRGVTGGIQETQYF. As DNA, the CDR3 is TGTGCCACCAGCAGAGGGGTGACAGGGGGGATCCAAGAGACCCAGTACTTC.

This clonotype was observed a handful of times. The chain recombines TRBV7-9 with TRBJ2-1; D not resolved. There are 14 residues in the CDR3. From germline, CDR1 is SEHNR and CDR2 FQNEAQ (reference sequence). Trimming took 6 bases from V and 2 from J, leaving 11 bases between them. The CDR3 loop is CASRPKTAYNEQFF. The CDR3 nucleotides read TGTGCCAGCAGACCAAAGACCGCCTACAATGAGCAGTTCTTC.

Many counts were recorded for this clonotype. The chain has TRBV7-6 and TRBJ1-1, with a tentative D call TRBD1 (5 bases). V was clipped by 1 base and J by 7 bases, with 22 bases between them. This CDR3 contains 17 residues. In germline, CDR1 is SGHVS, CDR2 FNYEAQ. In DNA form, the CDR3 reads TGTGCCAGCAGCTTAGAGGGCGGGACTCAAAACGAGGATGAAGCTTTCTTT. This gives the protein CASSLEGGTQNEDEAFF.

The CDR3 DNA reads TGTGCCAGCAGTTACAGCCTAGCGGGCACCGGGGAGCTGTTTTTT. Protein: CASSYSLAGTGELFF. The chain employs TRBV6-2 or TRBV6-3 and TRBJ2-2; 8 nucleotides match TRBD2. V was clipped by 2 bases and J by 4 bases; unmatched bases: 3. Per germline, CDR1 MNHEY and CDR2 SVGEGT. This CDR3 contains 15 residues.

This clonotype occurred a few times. CDR3 sequence (DNA): TGTGCCAGCAGACTGACAGGGGGCTTAACGGGAAATGAGCAGTTCTTC. Encoded protein: CASRLTGGLTGNEQFF. The chain carries TRBV12-3 or TRBV12-4 and TRBJ2-1; 10 positions match TRBD1. Losses at the gene ends were 6 bases for V and 7 bases for J; bases not matched to a gene: 12. This CDR3 has 16 amino acids.

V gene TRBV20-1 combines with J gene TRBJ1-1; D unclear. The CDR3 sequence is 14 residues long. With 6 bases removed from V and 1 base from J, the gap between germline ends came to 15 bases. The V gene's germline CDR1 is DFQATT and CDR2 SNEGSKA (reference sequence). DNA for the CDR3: TGCAGTGCGCCGTTTCTGGGGAGGAACACTGAAGCTTTCTTT. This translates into CSAPFLGRNTEAFF.

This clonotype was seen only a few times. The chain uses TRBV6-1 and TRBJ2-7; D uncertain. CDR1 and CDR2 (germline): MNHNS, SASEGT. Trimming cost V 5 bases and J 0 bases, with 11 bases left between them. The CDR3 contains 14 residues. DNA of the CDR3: TGTGCCAGCAGTACTCGCAGATTCTCCTACGAGCAGTACTTC. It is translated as CASSTRRFSYEQYF.

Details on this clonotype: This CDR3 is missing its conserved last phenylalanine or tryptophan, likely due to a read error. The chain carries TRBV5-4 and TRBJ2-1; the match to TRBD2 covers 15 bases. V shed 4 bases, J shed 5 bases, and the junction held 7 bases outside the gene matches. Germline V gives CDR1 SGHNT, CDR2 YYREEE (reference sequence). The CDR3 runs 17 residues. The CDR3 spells CASSPTGTSGRNNEQFV. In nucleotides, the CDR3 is TGTGCCAGCAGCCCCACCGGGACTAGCGGGAGGAACAATGAGCAGTTCGTC.

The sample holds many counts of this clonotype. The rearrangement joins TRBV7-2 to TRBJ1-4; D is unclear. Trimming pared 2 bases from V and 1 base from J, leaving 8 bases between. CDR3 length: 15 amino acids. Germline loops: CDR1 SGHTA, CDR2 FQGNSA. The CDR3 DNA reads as TGTGCCAGCAGCTTAATGGGTGGAACTAATGAAAAACTGTTTTTT. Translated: CASSLMGGTNEKLFF.

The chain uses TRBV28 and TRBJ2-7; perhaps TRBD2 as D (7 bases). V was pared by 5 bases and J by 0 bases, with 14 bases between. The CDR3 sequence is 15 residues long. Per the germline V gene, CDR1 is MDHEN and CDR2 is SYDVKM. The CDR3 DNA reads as TGTGCCAGCAGTACGGGGGGCGTCGACTCCTACGAGCAGTACTTC. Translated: CASSTGGVDSYEQYF.

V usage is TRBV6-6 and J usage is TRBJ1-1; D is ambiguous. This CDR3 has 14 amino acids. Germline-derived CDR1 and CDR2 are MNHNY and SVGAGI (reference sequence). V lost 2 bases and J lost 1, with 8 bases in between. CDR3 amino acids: CASSYVGENTEAFF. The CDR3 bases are TGTGCCAGCAGTTACGTCGGGGAGAACACTGAAGCTTTCTTT.

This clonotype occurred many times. The CDR3 coding sequence is TGTGCCAGCAGCTCATGGCGGAGCGGGGTGACTGCCCAAGAGACCCAGTACTTC. Amino acid sequence: CASSSWRSGVTAQETQYF. The J gene is TRBJ2-5, the V gene TRBV7-2; 7 bases fit TRBD2. The CDR3 has 18 residues. V gave up 4 bases and J gave up 1 base; unmatched junction bases: 15. From germline, CDR1 is SGHTA and CDR2 FQGNSA.

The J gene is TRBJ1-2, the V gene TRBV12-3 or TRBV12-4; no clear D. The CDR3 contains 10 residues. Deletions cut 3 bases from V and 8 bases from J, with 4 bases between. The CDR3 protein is CASSFQGYTF. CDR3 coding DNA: TGTGCCAGCAGTTTTCAGGGCTACACCTTC.

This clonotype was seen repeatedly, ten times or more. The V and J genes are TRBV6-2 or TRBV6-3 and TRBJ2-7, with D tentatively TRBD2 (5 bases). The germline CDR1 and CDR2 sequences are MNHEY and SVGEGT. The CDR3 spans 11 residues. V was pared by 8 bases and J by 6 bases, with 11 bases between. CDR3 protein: CASGLAGEQYV. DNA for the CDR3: TGTGCCAGCGGGCTAGCCGGCGAGCAGTACGTC.

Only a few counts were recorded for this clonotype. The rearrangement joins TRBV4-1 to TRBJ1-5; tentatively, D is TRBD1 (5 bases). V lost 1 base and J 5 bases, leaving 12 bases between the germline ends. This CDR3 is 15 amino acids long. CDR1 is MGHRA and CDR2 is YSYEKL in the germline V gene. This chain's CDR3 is CASSQAGREYQPQHF. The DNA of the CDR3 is TGCGCCAGCAGCCAAGCGGGCAGGGAATATCAGCCCCAGCATTTT.

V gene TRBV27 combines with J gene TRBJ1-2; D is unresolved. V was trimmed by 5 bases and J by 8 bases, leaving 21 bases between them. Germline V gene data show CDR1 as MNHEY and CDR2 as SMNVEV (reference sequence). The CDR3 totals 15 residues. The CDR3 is CASSPFQAFVSGYTF. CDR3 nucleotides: TGTGCCAGCAGTCCCTTCCAGGCGTTCGTTTCGGGCTACACCTTC.

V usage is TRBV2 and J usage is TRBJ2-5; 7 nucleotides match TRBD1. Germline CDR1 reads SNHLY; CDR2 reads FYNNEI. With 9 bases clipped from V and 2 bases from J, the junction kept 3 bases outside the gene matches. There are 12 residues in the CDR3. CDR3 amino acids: CARGTVQETQYF. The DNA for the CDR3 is TGTGCCAGGGGGACAGTTCAAGAGACCCAGTACTTC.

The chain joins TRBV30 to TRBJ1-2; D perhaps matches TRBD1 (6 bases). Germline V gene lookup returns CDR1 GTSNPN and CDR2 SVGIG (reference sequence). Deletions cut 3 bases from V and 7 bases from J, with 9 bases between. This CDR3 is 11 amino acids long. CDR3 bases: TGTGCCTGGAGACAGGGTAGTGGCTACACCTTC. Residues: CAWRQGSGYTF.

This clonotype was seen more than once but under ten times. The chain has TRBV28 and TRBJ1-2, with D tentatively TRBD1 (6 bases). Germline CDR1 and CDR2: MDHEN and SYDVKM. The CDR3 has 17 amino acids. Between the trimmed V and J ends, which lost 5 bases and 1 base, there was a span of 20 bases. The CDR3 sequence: CASSLLRDTLSNYGYTF. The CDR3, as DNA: TGTGCCAGCAGTCTATTACGGGACACTTTGAGTAACTATGGCTACACCTTC.

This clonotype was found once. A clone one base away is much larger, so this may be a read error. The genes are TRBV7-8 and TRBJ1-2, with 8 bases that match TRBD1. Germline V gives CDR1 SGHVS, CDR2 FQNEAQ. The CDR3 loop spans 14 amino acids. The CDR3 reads CASSIGQGDYGYAF. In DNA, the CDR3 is TGTGCCAGCAGCATAGGACAGGGCGACTATGGCTACGCCTTC.

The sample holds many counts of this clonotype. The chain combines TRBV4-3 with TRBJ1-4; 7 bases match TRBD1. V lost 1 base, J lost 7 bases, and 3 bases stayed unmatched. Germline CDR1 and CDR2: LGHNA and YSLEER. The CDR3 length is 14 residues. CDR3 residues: CASSQGQGVEKLFF. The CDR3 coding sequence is TGCGCCAGCAGCCAAGGACAGGGTGTTGAAAAACTGTTTTTT.

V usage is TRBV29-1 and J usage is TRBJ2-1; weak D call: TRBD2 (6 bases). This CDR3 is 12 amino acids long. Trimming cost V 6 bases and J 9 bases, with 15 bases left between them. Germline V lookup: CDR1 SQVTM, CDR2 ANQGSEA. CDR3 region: CSVVTSVAEQFF. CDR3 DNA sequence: TGCAGCGTCGTGACTAGTGTGGCTGAGCAGTTCTTC.

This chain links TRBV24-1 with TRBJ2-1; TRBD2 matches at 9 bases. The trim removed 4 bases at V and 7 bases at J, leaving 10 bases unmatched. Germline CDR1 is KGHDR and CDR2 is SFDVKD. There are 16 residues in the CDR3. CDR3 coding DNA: TGTGCCACCAGTGACCACGCGGCTAGCGGGGCTAATGAGCAGTTCTTC. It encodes CATSDHAASGANEQFF.

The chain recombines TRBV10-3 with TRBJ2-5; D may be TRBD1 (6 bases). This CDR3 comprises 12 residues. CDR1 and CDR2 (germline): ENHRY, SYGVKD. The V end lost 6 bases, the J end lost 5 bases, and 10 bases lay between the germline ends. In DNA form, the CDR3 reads TGTGCCATCAGGAACAGGGAGGAGACCCAGTACTTC. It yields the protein CAIRNREETQYF.

CDR3 amino acids: CASSPGGHFATNEKLFF. CDR3 DNA: TGTGCCAGCAGCCCAGGAGGACACTTTGCAACTAATGAAAAACTGTTTTTT. V and J are TRBV5-4 and TRBJ1-4, with D perhaps TRBD1 (5 bases). The ends were cut back, 4 bases at V and 0 bases at J, with 16 bases in the middle. CDR3 length: 17 amino acids. Germline CDR1 reads SGHNT; CDR2 reads YYREEE (reference sequence). Looking up the rest from reference TRBV5-4 and TRBJ1-4 gives the full variable domain: ETGVTQSPTHLIKTRGQQVTLRCSSQSGHNTVSWYQQALGQGPQFIFQYYREEENGRGNFPPRFSGLQFPNYSSELNVNALELDDSALYLCASSPGGHFATNEKLFFGSGTQLSVL.